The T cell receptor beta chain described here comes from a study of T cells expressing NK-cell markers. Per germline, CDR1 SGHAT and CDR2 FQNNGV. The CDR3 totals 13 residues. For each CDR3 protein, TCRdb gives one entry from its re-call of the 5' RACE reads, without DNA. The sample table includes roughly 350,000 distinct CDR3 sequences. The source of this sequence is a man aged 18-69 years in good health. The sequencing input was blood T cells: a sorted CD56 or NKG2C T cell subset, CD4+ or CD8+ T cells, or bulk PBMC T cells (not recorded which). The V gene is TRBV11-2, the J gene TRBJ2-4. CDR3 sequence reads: CASSSGFKNIQYF.